This T cell receptor beta chain comes out of a study of cytomegalovirus exposure and HLA in healthy donors. Study results and caveats: Researchers had no immune exposure information except CMV serostatus available.

The PCR used 60 Vbeta and 13 Jbeta primers. Sequencing was performed with immunoSEQ multiplex PCR; in TCRdb, only in-frame clones are kept and a portion is missing. The data show more than 85,000 clones, 83% seen once. This clone was observed a few times. What it recognizes is unknown. This sequence originates from a man between 18 and 29 years old in good health and CMV-seronegative. Sample: PBMCs.

CDR3 in amino acids: CASSGDRADTEAFF. For the CDR3, the DNA is TGTGCCAGCAGCGGAGACAGGGCGGACACTGAAGCTTTCTTT. The chain joins TRBV5-6 to TRBJ1-1; 7 bases agree with TRBD1. Losses at the gene ends were 4 bases for V and 3 bases for J; bases not matched to a gene: 6. This CDR3 spans 14 amino acids. CDR1 is SGHDT and CDR2 is YYEEEE in the germline V gene.